This T cell receptor beta chain was identified in a study of early T cells in non-severe SARS-CoV-2 infection. Overall study context: Sequencing input comprised bulk RNA from unsorted whole blood; chain pairing was not available.

This clonotype has a handful of counts. TCRdb reprocessed the 5' RACE reads with MiXCR, giving one entry per CDR3 protein. The table includes over 50,000 distinct CDR3 sequences, 8% to 10% detected once. V shed 4 bases, J shed 4 bases, and the junction held 10 bases outside the gene matches. Germline loops: CDR1 DFQATT, CDR2 SNEGSKA (reference sequence). This CDR3 has 15 amino acids. The receptor comes from an adult who was a healthcare worker with PCR-confirmed SARS-CoV-2 infection or an uninfected control (not recorded which). Sequencing was done on a sample of whole blood. J is TRBJ2-7 and V is TRBV20-1, with 10 bases that match TRBD1. CDR3 bases: TGCAGTGCTATTCATCGGGACAGGGGTCCTTACGAGCAGTACTTC. Amino acid sequence: CSAIHRDRGPYEQYF.